This TCR beta chain emerged from a study of vaccination and CD4 T cells after COVID-19. In the case of this clonotype: Its antigen is currently unknown.

The CDR3 is 15 amino acids. Between the trimmed V and J ends, which lost 0 bases and 2 bases, there was a span of 8 bases. Germline lookup yields CDR1 MNHEY and CDR2 SVGAGI. Treatment here: roughly ten-day PBMC culture with coronavirus spike peptide pools or control peptides (ViraFEST assay). An Oncomine TCR Beta short-read assay was used to sequence the DNA from cultured CD4+ T cells. TCRdb re-called the PCR reads through MiXCR, storing one row per CDR3 protein. The sample yields tens of thousands of distinct CDR3 sequences, 60% to 75% seen once. Sequenced: CD4+ T cells from blood, cultured in vitro. This receptor was obtained from a human donor who had recovered from COVID-19. V is TRBV6-5 and J is TRBJ1-5; D gene unclear. This chain's CDR3 is CASSYSGVGNQPQHF. CDR3 nucleotides: TGTGCCAGCAGTTACTCCGGGGTGGGCAATCAGCCCCAGCATTTT.